A selection of T cell receptor beta chains follows, all from one sample in a study of T cell changes during pregnancy in multiple sclerosis. Assay: immunoSEQ multiplex PCR; the TCRdb copy retains only in-frame clones and omits some. Of tens of thousands of clones in the sample, approximately 90% are singletons; the top ten hold 9.5% to 12%. This specimen consisted of CD8+ T cells from peripheral blood mononuclear cells, obtained before pregnancy. These receptors all stem from a female donor with multiple sclerosis, enrolled in a pregnancy study. CDR3s include the opening cysteine and the closing phenylalanine or tryptophan. The D gene is left open where the match is weak. Not all rows give a size; the values are once, few, many and, for expanded clones, a class.

>.|TRBJ2-7|TRBV19|TRBD2
CASSMSAGGPHEQYF
TGTGCCAGTAGTATGTCAGCGGGAGGGCCCCACGAGCAGTACTTC
>once|TRBJ2-1|TRBV4-2|TRBD2
CASSGRGGLMGNEQFF
TGTGCCAGCAGCGGACGGGGGGGCCTGATGGGTAATGAGCAGTTCTTC
>.|TRBJ1-2|TRBV7-2|TRBD1
CASSLETGNYGYTF
TGTGCCAGCAGCTTGGAGACAGGGAACTATGGCTACACCTTC
>.|TRBJ1-1|TRBV13|.
CASSFRQGIRLNTEAFF
TGTGCCAGCAGCTTCCGGCAGGGCATCAGACTGAACACTGAAGCTTTCTTT
>.|TRBJ2-1|TRBV5-8|TRBD2
CASTVGTSGKNEQFF
TGTGCCAGCACCGTTGGGACTAGCGGAAAAAATGAGCAGTTCTTC
>.|TRBJ1-3|TRBV10-3|.
CALNSGNTIYF
TGTGCCCTTAACTCTGGAAACACCATATATTTT
>.|TRBJ2-7|TRBV7-8|.
CASSLTVGAKEQYF
TGTGCCAGCAGCCTCACCGTCGGAGCGAAGGAGCAGTACTTC
>.|TRBJ2-7|TRBV10-3|TRBD1
CAVSGTGGFEDF
TGTGCCGTCTCCGGGACAGGGGGCTTTGAGGACTTC
>.|TRBJ2-7|TRBV9|.
CASSLTPGEGQEQYF
TGTGCCAGCAGCCTGACTCCGGGTGAAGGTCAAGAGCAGTACTTC
>.|TRBJ1-2|TRBV11-2|.
CASASGTNYGYTF
TGTGCCAGCGCATCCGGGACAAACTATGGCTACACCTTC
>.|TRBJ2-7|TRBV5-5|.
CASSPEGGGYYEQYF
TGTGCCAGCAGCCCGGAGGGGGGGGGCTACTACGAGCAGTACTTC
>.|TRBJ1-1|TRBV6-1|.
CASSENTDNTEAFF
TGTGCCAGCAGTGAAAACACAGATAACACTGAAGCTTTCTTT
>.|TRBJ1-4|TRBV4-1|.
CASSPGTTNEKLFF
TGCGCCAGCAGCCCAGGGACAACTAATGAAAAACTGTTTTTT
>.|TRBJ2-7|TRBV5-4|TRBD2
CASSSLLAGDEQYF
TGTGCCAGCAGCTCACTCCTAGCGGGGGACGAGCAGTACTTC
>.|TRBJ1-5|TRBV27|.
CASSLSYRDQPQHF
TGTGCCAGCAGTTTAAGTTACAGGGACCAGCCCCAGCATTTT
>.|TRBJ2-7|TRBV7-9|.
CASSHPGIYEQYF
TGTGCCAGCAGCCACCCGGGGATATACGAGCAGTACTTC
>.|TRBJ1-5|TRBV2|.
CASEEYSNQPQHF
TGTGCCAGCGAGGAATATAGCAATCAGCCCCAGCATTTT
>.|TRBJ1-1|TRBV29-1|.
CSVPLATEAFF
TGCAGCGTTCCGCTAGCCACTGAAGCTTTCTTT
>.|TRBJ1-2|TRBV7-9|.
CATSLSGPLYGYTF
TGTGCCACCTCCCTTTCAGGCCCACTCTATGGCTACACCTTC
>.|TRBJ2-2|TRBV27|.
CAARRGGSGTGELFF
TGTGCCGCGAGGAGGGGGGGAAGTGGCACCGGGGAGCTGTTTTTT
>.|TRBJ1-5|TRBV6-5|.
CASSYSRAANQPQHF
TGTGCCAGCAGTTACTCGAGGGCAGCAAATCAGCCCCAGCATTTT
>.|TRBJ2-7|TRBV6-6|TRBD1
CASSYSTQGVEQYF
TGTGCCAGCAGTTACTCGACCCAGGGGGTCGAGCAGTACTTC
>.|TRBJ2-2|TRBV5-4|.
CASSGTGTTNTGELFF
TGTGCCAGCAGCGGCACCGGGACAACGAACACCGGGGAGCTGTTTTTT
>.|TRBJ1-1|TRBV7-9|TRBD1
CASSLSGGTEAFF
TGTGCCAGCAGCTTATCAGGGGGCACTGAAGCTTTCTTT
>.|TRBJ1-6|TRBV4-3|TRBD1
CASSQGTRDRFTPLHF
TGCGCCAGCAGCCAAGGGACTCGGGACAGGTTTACACCCCTCCACTTT
>.|TRBJ2-5|TRBV27|.
CASSMGGETQYF
TGTGCCAGCAGTATGGGGGGAGAGACCCAGTACTTC
>.|TRBJ1-1|TRBV29-1|TRBD1
CSVEDLPGGGTEAFF
TGCAGCGTTGAAGATCTCCCAGGGGGAGGCACTGAAGCTTTCTTT
>.|TRBJ2-1|TRBV5-4|.
CASSWSGNEQFF
TGTGCCAGCAGCTGGAGCGGGAATGAGCAGTTCTTC
>.|TRBJ2-3|TRBV4-3|TRBD2
CASSQRRLSGGDHTQYF
TGCGCCAGCAGCCAAAGACGGCTTAGCGGGGGGGATCATACGCAGTATTTT
>.|TRBJ2-7|TRBV5-1|.
CASSLGQFYEQYF
TGCGCCAGCAGCTTGGGACAGTTCTACGAGCAGTACTTC
>few|TRBJ2-1|TRBV7-9|TRBD2
CASSSTTSGINEQFF
TGTGCCAGCAGCTCTACGACTAGCGGGATCAATGAGCAGTTCTTC
>.|TRBJ1-5|TRBV6-5|TRBD1
CASSPGTGGNQPQHF
TGTGCCAGCAGTCCCGGGACAGGGGGCAATCAGCCCCAGCATTTT
>.|TRBJ2-2|TRBV7-9|.
CASSLQTDLTGELFF
TGTGCCAGCAGCCTACAGACCGACCTCACCGGGGAGCTGTTTTTT
>.|TRBJ2-3|TRBV6-4|.
CASSGGRDTDTQYF
TGTGCCAGCAGTGGAGGGCGGGACACAGATACGCAGTATTTT
>.|TRBJ1-2|TRBV9|.
CASRNTGNGYTF
TGTGCCAGCAGAAACACAGGGAATGGCTACACCTTC
>.|TRBJ2-1|TRBV6-5|TRBD1
CASSYGQGASDEQFF
TGTGCCAGCAGTTACGGACAGGGGGCGTCAGATGAGCAGTTCTTC
>.|TRBJ2-3|TRBV29-1|TRBD2
CSVEGVSSGMYSDTQYF
TGCAGCGTTGAAGGGGTCTCTAGCGGGATGTATTCAGATACGCAGTATTTT
>few|TRBJ2-7|TRBV7-9|TRBD1
CASSLARTGGRGEQYF
TGTGCCAGCAGCTTAGCACGGACAGGGGGCAGAGGCGAGCAGTACTTC
>.|TRBJ2-7|TRBV5-5|.
CASSFYSVPQTYEQYF
TGTGCCAGCAGCTTTTATAGCGTCCCACAGACTTACGAGCAGTACTTC
>.|TRBJ2-1|TRBV27|TRBD2
CASSPPLAGAANEQFF
TGTGCCAGCAGTCCCCCACTAGCGGGTGCGGCTAATGAGCAGTTCTTC
>once|TRBJ2-1|TRBV27|.
CASSLLGGNDNEQFF
TGTGCCAGCAGTTTACTCGGGGGAAACGACAATGAGCAGTTCTTC